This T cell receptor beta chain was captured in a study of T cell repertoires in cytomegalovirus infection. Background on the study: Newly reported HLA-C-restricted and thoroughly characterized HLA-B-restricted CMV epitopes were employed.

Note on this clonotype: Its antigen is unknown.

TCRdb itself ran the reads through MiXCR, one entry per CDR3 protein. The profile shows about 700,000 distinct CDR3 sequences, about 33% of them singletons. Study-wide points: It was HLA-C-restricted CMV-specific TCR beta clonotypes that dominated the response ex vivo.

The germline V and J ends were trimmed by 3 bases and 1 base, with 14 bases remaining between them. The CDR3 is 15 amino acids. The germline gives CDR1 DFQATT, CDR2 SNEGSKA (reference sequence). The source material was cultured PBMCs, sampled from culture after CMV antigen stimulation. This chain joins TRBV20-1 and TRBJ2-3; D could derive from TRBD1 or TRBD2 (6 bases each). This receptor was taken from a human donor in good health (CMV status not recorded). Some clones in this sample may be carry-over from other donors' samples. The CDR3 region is CSARKGGWRTDTQYF. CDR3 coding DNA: TGCAGTGCTAGGAAGGGGGGATGGCGCACAGATACGCAGTATTTT.